These 27 T cell receptor beta chains share one sample of origin, sequenced in a study of radiotherapy plus CTLA-4 blockade in lung cancer. Assay used: immunoSEQ multiplex PCR; TCRdb lists only in-frame clones, some missing. The table has 75,000 or so clones, roughly 75% seen once. The material was peripheral blood, obtained from a patient treated with radiotherapy plus ipilimumab. These receptors were collected from a human donor with non-small cell lung cancer who had a complete response to radiotherapy plus ipilimumab.

The chain uses TRBV11-2 and TRBJ2-2; maybe TRBD1 (6 bases). Between the trimmed V and J ends, which lost 4 bases and 3 bases, there was a span of 12 bases. Germline V gene data show CDR1 as SGHAT and CDR2 as FQNNGV. CDR3 length: 15 residues. The CDR3 loop reads CASSSVKGDTGELFF. DNA for the CDR3: TGTGCCAGCAGCTCCGTTAAGGGGGACACCGGGGAGCTGTTTTTT.

This chain links TRBV6-1 with TRBJ1-1; 12 bases line up with TRBD1. Losses at the gene ends were 6 bases for V and 8 bases for J; bases not matched to a gene: 10. The CDR3 totals 15 residues. Looked up from germline, CDR1 is MNHNS and CDR2 is SASEGT. This CDR3 is CASRSGTGGVGEAFF. CDR3 bases: TGTGCCAGCAGATCCGGGACAGGGGGCGTGGGGGAAGCTTTCTTT.

The V call is TRBV5-1, the J call TRBJ2-1; maybe TRBD2 (6 bases). CDR1 and CDR2 (germline): SGHRS, YFSETQ. Trimming stripped 4 bases from V and 0 bases from J, with 14 bases between. CDR3 size: 16 residues. In nucleotides, the CDR3 is TGCGCCAGCAGCATGGGGGGTGGGACCTCCTACAATGAGCAGTTCTTC. The encoded protein is CASSMGGGTSYNEQFF.

This clone came up once. CDR3 protein: CASSLSSGGRVEADTQYF. The CDR3 nucleotides are TGTGCCAGCAGTTTATCGTCCGGCGGGAGGGTTGAGGCAGATACGCAGTATTTT. The chain couples TRBV27 to TRBJ2-3; TRBD2 matches 9 bases. This CDR3 is built from 18 residues. Losses at the gene ends were 0 bases for V and 4 bases for J; bases not matched to a gene: 11. CDR1 MNHEY and CDR2 SMNVEV come from the germline V gene (reference sequence).

The chain combines TRBV5-1 with TRBJ2-1; D is unresolved. The CDR3 covers 15 residues. Trimming pared 6 bases from V and 0 bases from J, leaving 13 bases between. The germline gives CDR1 SGHRS, CDR2 YFSETQ. DNA of the CDR3: TGCGCCAGCACCACGACCCCGGGCTCCTACAATGAGCAGTTCTTC. Its protein is CASTTTPGSYNEQFF. The variable domain in full, completed from reference TRBV5-1 and TRBJ2-1, reads KAGVTQTPRYLIKTRGQQVTLSCSPISGHRSVSWYQQTPGQGLQFLFEYFSETQRNKGNFPGRFSGRQFSNSRSEMNVSTLELGDSALYLCASTTTPGSYNEQFFGPGTRLTVL.

The V call is TRBV29-1, the J call TRBJ2-7; D is unclear. The CDR3 extends over 13 amino acids. Per the germline V gene, CDR1 is SQVTM and CDR2 is ANQGSEA. V dropped 4 bases and J dropped 1 base, with 11 bases sitting between them. CDR3 in amino acids: CSVVPPGSYEQYV. The CDR3 DNA is TGCAGCGTTGTTCCCCCAGGATCCTACGAGCAGTACGTC.

The chain recombines TRBV4-1 with TRBJ2-1; 16 bases are shared with TRBD2. The germline CDR1 and CDR2 sequences are MGHRA and YSYEKL. The ends lost 2 bases at V and 0 bases at J; junction bases unmatched: 4. CDR3 length: 19 residues. The CDR3 sequence is CASSQLGLAGGSSYNEQFF. DNA for the CDR3: TGCGCCAGCAGCCAATTGGGACTAGCGGGAGGGAGCTCCTACAATGAGCAGTTCTTC.

The table lists this clone with a count of one. V and J are TRBV7-2 and TRBJ1-5, with a weak D call TRBD1 (6 bases). V was pared by 4 bases and J by 5 bases, with 12 bases between. Germline values: CDR1 SGHTA, CDR2 FQGNSA. CDR3 size: 14 residues. Here the CDR3 reads CASSSGVLDQPQHF. The CDR3 coding sequence is TGTGCCAGCAGCTCAGGGGTTCTGGATCAGCCCCAGCATTTT.

The rearrangement uses TRBV7-2 and TRBJ2-1; D may be TRBD1 (5 bases). This CDR3 has 14 residues. Germline values: CDR1 SGHTA, CDR2 FQGNSA. Trimming cost V 8 bases and J 3 bases, with 14 bases left between them. CDR3 sequence: CASLRRVDYNEQFF. In DNA form, the CDR3 reads TGTGCCAGCTTACGCAGGGTGGACTACAATGAGCAGTTCTTC.

The chain links TRBV7-2 to TRBJ2-7, with 7 bases identical to TRBD1. There are 14 residues in the CDR3. The ends lost 5 bases at V and 0 bases at J; junction bases unmatched: 4. CDR1 and CDR2 from the germline V gene are SGHTA and FQGNSA. DNA of the CDR3: TGTGCCAGCAGCCGCCGGGACAGCTCCTACGAGCAGTACGTC. Translated, it gives CASSRRDSSYEQYV.

This chain links TRBV27 with TRBJ2-1; either TRBD1 or TRBD2 may supply D (7 bases each). The V end lost 4 bases, the J end lost 0 bases, and 22 bases lay between the germline ends. The germline V gene encodes CDR1 MNHEY and CDR2 SMNVEV (reference sequence). The CDR3 runs 19 residues. The CDR3 coding sequence is TGTGCCAGCAGTTACACGGGGAGGGGGCGAGCGGGCTCCTACAATGAGCAGTTCTTC. Its translation: CASSYTGRGRAGSYNEQFF.

The V and J genes are TRBV29-1 and TRBJ2-1; 7 nucleotides agree with TRBD1. The CDR3 contains 12 residues. V was pared by 7 bases and J by 3 bases, with 3 bases of the junction left unmatched. The germline CDR1 and CDR2 sequences are SQVTM and ANQGSEA. The CDR3 region is CSGNRGYNEQFF. Written as DNA, the CDR3 is TGCAGCGGAAACAGGGGCTACAATGAGCAGTTCTTC.

The rearrangement links TRBV7-9 to TRBJ2-3, with TRBD1 matching 8 bases. From germline, CDR1 is SEHNR and CDR2 FQNEAQ (reference sequence). This CDR3 contains 17 residues. The trim removed 4 bases at V and 1 base at J, leaving 10 bases unmatched. CDR3 residues: CASSSRTGWIGTDTQYF. The CDR3 nucleotides are TGTGCCAGCAGCTCCCGGACAGGGTGGATTGGCACAGATACGCAGTATTTT.

V and J are TRBV19 and TRBJ1-2, with D unresolved. The V gene's germline CDR1 is LNHDA and CDR2 SQIVND (reference sequence). V shed 7 bases and J shed 7 bases, with 16 bases lying between them. The CDR3 extends over 13 amino acids. The CDR3 sequence: CASKDRTLGGYTF. The CDR3 bases are TGTGCCAGTAAAGACCGTACTCTGGGTGGCTACACCTTC.

This clone was picked up a small number of times. This chain connects TRBV19 to TRBJ1-6; TRBD1 might be the D (5 bases). This CDR3 is 13 amino acids long. Trimming removed 6 bases at V and 7 bases at J, with 10 bases between. Germline CDR1 and CDR2: LNHDA and SQIVND (reference sequence). CDR3 DNA sequence: TGTGCCAGTAGAAGGGACTTGAATTCACCCCTCCACTTT. Protein: CASRRDLNSPLHF.

V gene TRBV27 combines with J gene TRBJ2-1, with a weak D call TRBD1 (6 bases). Trimming cost V 6 bases and J 0 bases, with 18 bases left between them. CDR1 and CDR2 (germline): MNHEY, SMNVEV (reference sequence). The CDR3 contains 17 residues. CDR3 nucleotide sequence: TGTGCCAGCAGAAATTTCTGGGACACGAGCTCCTACAATGAGCAGTTCTTC. This codes for CASRNFWDTSSYNEQFF.

The chain recombines TRBV29-1 with TRBJ1-1; D call uncertain. CDR3 length: 13 residues. The ends were cut back, 3 bases at V and 1 base at J, with 9 bases in the middle. Germline values: CDR1 SQVTM, CDR2 ANQGSEA. CDR3 bases: TGCAGCGTTGAGATGTGGTCGAACACTGAAGCTTTCTTT. This gives the protein CSVEMWSNTEAFF.

This rearrangement joins TRBV4-1 to TRBJ2-2; no clear D gene. This CDR3 is built from 13 residues. Trimming pared 10 bases from V and 0 bases from J, leaving 9 bases between. Looked up from germline, CDR1 is MGHRA and CDR2 is YSYEKL. The chain's CDR3 is CAIKASNTGELFF. Here the CDR3 DNA reads TGCGCCATCAAGGCATCGAACACCGGGGAGCTGTTTTTT.

The chain is built from TRBV5-1 and TRBJ2-1; TRBD1 or TRBD2 may be the D gene (9 bases each). Germline V gene data show CDR1 as SGHRS and CDR2 as YFSETQ. The CDR3 covers 19 residues. V shed 2 bases and J shed 4 bases, with 25 bases lying between them. Here the CDR3 reads CASSLKDRGGTSRYNEQFF. CDR3 nucleotides: TGCGCCAGCAGCTTAAAGGACAGGGGAGGGACTAGCCGATACAATGAGCAGTTCTTC.

The CDR3 loop reads CASSNPTRGRGYGYTF. The CDR3 DNA sequence: TGTGCCAGTAGTAACCCAACCAGGGGGCGAGGCTATGGCTACACCTTC. The chain joins TRBV19 to TRBJ1-2; 8 bases map to TRBD1. CDR3 length: 16 amino acids. CDR1 is LNHDA and CDR2 is SQIVND in the germline V gene (reference sequence). The V segment lost 4 bases and the J segment 4 bases; nucleotides outside the gene matches: 11.

This clone was observed a few times. The chain recombines TRBV6-5 with TRBJ1-2, with D possibly being TRBD1 (6 bases). The CDR3 loop spans 13 amino acids. Trimming stripped 5 bases from V and 3 bases from J, with 10 bases between. CDR1 is MNHEY, CDR2 SVGAGI, per germline. The CDR3 DNA reads as TGTGCCAGCAGTGACGGGACATACTATGGCTACACCTTC. Encoded protein: CASSDGTYYGYTF.

The chain recombines TRBV20-1 with TRBJ2-1; 8 nucleotides agree with TRBD1. There are 11 residues in the CDR3. The trim removed 7 bases at V and 13 bases at J, leaving 9 bases unmatched. The V gene's germline CDR1 is DFQATT and CDR2 SNEGSKA (reference sequence). The CDR3 loop is CSGGRGPEQFF. The DNA of the CDR3 is TGCAGTGGGGGCAGGGGGCCGGAACAGTTCTTC.

V and J are TRBV11-2 and TRBJ1-1, with TRBD1 as a possible D gene (6 bases). The germline CDR1 and CDR2 sequences are SGHAT and FQNNGV. This CDR3 spans 12 amino acids. V lost 4 bases to trimming and J lost 6 bases, with 9 bases between them. CDR3: CASSYRVAEAFF. In DNA form, the CDR3 reads TGTGCCAGCAGCTACAGGGTAGCTGAAGCTTTCTTT. Together with reference TRBV11-2 and TRBJ1-1, the CDR3 gives the full variable domain: EAGVAQSPRYKIIEKRQSVAFWCNPISGHATLYWYQQILGQGPKLLIQFQNNGVVDDSQLPKDRFSAERLKGVDSTLKIQPAKLEDSAVYLCASSYRVAEAFFGQGTRLTVV.

A single count supports this clone. This chain joins TRBV18 and TRBJ1-5; the D gene is possibly TRBD1 (6 bases). V lost 2 bases and J lost 4, with 9 bases in between. The germline gives CDR1 KGHSH, CDR2 LQKENI. This CDR3 has 14 amino acids. Here the CDR3 reads CASSPGGTNQPQHF. DNA of the CDR3: TGTGCCAGCTCACCAGGGGGGACAAATCAGCCCCAGCATTTT.

The chain is built from TRBV4-3 and TRBJ1-2; D remains ambiguous. Germline CDR1 and CDR2: LGHNA and YSLEER. Trimming took off 4 bases at V and 7 bases at J, with 13 bases between the two ends. This CDR3 is 13 amino acids long. CDR3 nucleotides: TGCGCCAGCAGCCCCGAACTGATTTCTGGCTACACCTTC. Translated: CASSPELISGYTF.

The V gene is TRBV5-6, the J gene TRBJ2-1; D is possibly TRBD2 (6 bases). V was trimmed by 0 bases and J by 0 bases, leaving 10 bases between them. This CDR3 has 16 amino acids. The germline gives CDR1 SGHDT, CDR2 YYEEEE. The DNA of the CDR3 is TGTGCCAGCAGCTTGGGGTCCGGGAGCTCCTACAATGAGCAGTTCTTC. Protein sequence: CASSLGSGSSYNEQFF.

V usage is TRBV11-3 and J usage is TRBJ2-5, with 9 positions matching TRBD2. The CDR3 extends over 15 amino acids. Germline CDR1 and CDR2: SGHNT and YENEEA. V lost 6 bases and J lost 5; bases outside the gene matches: 10. CDR3: CASSIAGVIRETQYF. The CDR3, as DNA: TGTGCCAGCAGTATAGCGGGAGTGATAAGGGAGACCCAGTACTTC.